These 16 T cell receptor beta chains came from one sample sequenced in a study of cytomegalovirus exposure and HLA in healthy donors. The PCR was carried out with 60 Vbeta primers and 13 Jbeta primers. Here immunoSEQ multiplex PCR was the method, and the copy in TCRdb shows in-frame clones only, minus some. The sample holds approximately 170,000 clones, 81% seen once. Sequencing was performed on PBMCs. These receptors came from a middle-aged man in good health and CMV-seropositive.

The V call is TRBV4-1, the J call TRBJ2-1, with D maybe TRBD1 (6 bases). CDR1 is MGHRA and CDR2 is YSYEKL in the germline V gene. Trimming removed 2 bases at V and 4 bases at J, with 15 bases between. The CDR3 extends over 16 amino acids. The CDR3 reads CASSQRTDRPYNEQFF. The CDR3 bases are TGCGCCAGCAGCCAACGGACGGACAGACCTTACAATGAGCAGTTCTTC.

V gene TRBV19 combines with J gene TRBJ2-3, with 9 bases matching TRBD2. J gave up 6 bases and V 6 bases, and 13 bases lay outside the gene matches. Looked up from germline, CDR1 is LNHDA and CDR2 is SQIVND (reference sequence). CDR3 length equals 16 residues. The CDR3 region is CASRPLRGGGGDTQYF. Written as DNA, the CDR3 is TGTGCCAGTAGGCCTTTGCGGGGCGGGGGGGGTGATACGCAGTATTTT.

V is TRBV5-8 and J is TRBJ2-5; the match to TRBD1 covers 8 bases. The CDR3 is 14 residues long. Germline values: CDR1 SGHTS, CDR2 YDEGEE. V lost 0 bases and J lost 5; bases outside the gene matches: 3. CDR3 in amino acids: CASSLGHRGETQYF. The DNA of the CDR3 is TGTGCCAGCAGCTTGGGCCACAGGGGGGAGACCCAGTACTTC.

This clone was observed a single time. The rearrangement joins TRBV14 to TRBJ2-5, with a weak D call TRBD2 (6 bases). With 0 bases removed from V and 1 base from J, the gap between germline ends came to 15 bases. The length of the CDR3 is 17 residues. Germline assignment: CDR1 SGHDN and CDR2 FVKESK. The CDR3 spells CASSQDRGRDFQETQYF. CDR3 sequence (DNA): TGTGCCAGCAGCCAAGATCGAGGCAGGGACTTCCAAGAGACCCAGTACTTC.

A single count supports this clone. This chain links TRBV6-5 with TRBJ1-1, with a tentative D call TRBD1 (5 bases). CDR3 size: 15 residues. Germline assignment: CDR1 MNHEY and CDR2 SVGAGI. V was cut by 0 bases and J by 1 base, with 9 bases left in between. The CDR3 spells CASSYSGHTNTEAFF. The CDR3 nucleotides are TGTGCCAGCAGTTACTCGGGGCATACGAACACTGAAGCTTTCTTT.

The chain employs TRBV30 and TRBJ2-1, with unresolved D. V dropped 1 base and J dropped 8 bases, with 9 bases sitting between them. The germline V gene has CDR1 GTSNPN and CDR2 SVGIG (reference sequence). The CDR3 sequence is 12 residues long. Here the CDR3 DNA reads TGTGCCTGGAGTGAACTAAGCGATGAGCAGTTCTTC. Its protein is CAWSELSDEQFF.

The gene calls are TRBV28 and TRBJ1-2; weak D call: TRBD1 (5 bases). The CDR3 is 13 amino acids. V was clipped by 6 bases and J by 3 bases, with 11 bases between them. The germline V gene has CDR1 MDHEN and CDR2 SYDVKM. In DNA, the CDR3 is TGTGCCAGCAGCAAGGGGTCTGACTATGGCTACACCTTC. Its protein is CASSKGSDYGYTF.

The J gene is TRBJ2-1, the V gene TRBV4-1; TRBD1 matches 8 bases. The CDR3 spans 15 residues. Unmatched junction bases numbered 7, after V lost 5 bases and J lost 4 bases. The germline gives CDR1 MGHRA, CDR2 YSYEKL. The CDR3 DNA reads as TGCGCCAGCAGCTCCCAGGGACAGGTATACAATGAGCAGTTCTTC. Translation: CASSSQGQVYNEQFF.

This clone has only a few counts. CDR3 loop: CASSVTGWYQETQYF. CDR3 coding DNA: TGTGCCAGCAGCGTAACAGGATGGTACCAAGAGACCCAGTACTTC. The chain is built from TRBV9 and TRBJ2-5, with D possibly TRBD1 on 5 matching bases. Germline V gives CDR1 SGDLS, CDR2 YYNGEE. Trimming shortened V by 1 base and J by 0 bases, and 10 bases separated the two germline ends. The CDR3 runs to 15 residues.

This chain joins TRBV18 and TRBJ1-1; 10 bases align to TRBD1. This CDR3 region has 15 residues. Germline lookup yields CDR1 KGHSH and CDR2 LQKENI. Trimming took 3 bases from V and 8 from J; bases not matched to a gene: 9. CDR3 nucleotides: TGTGCCAGCTCACCCCGGACAGGGGGATCAAGGGAAGCTTTCTTT. Translated: CASSPRTGGSREAFF. Using reference TRBV18 and TRBJ1-1 for the parts outside the CDR3, the full variable domain is NAGVMQNPRHLVRRRGQEARLRCSPMKGHSHVYWYRQLPEEGLKFMVYLQKENIIDESGMPKERFSAEFPKEGPSILRIQQVVRGDSAAYFCASSPRTGGSREAFFGQGTRLTVV.

The rearrangement uses TRBV19 and TRBJ2-1; D is ambiguous. V was cut by 3 bases and J by 0 bases, with 6 bases left in between. The germline V gene has CDR1 LNHDA and CDR2 SQIVND (reference sequence). The CDR3 is 14 residues long. The CDR3 here is CASSIGVSYNEQFF. The CDR3 bases are TGTGCCAGTAGTATTGGAGTCTCCTACAATGAGCAGTTCTTC.

V usage is TRBV6-5 and J usage is TRBJ1-1; TRBD1 agrees at 9 bases. After removal of 7 bases from V and 10 bases from J, the junction contained 13 bases not matched to a gene. Germline V gives CDR1 MNHEY, CDR2 SVGAGI. The CDR3 spans 14 residues. The CDR3 DNA follows: TGTGCCAGCACCAGCCAACAACAGGGGGCGTTAGCTTTCTTT. Protein: CASTSQQQGALAFF.

The rearrangement links TRBV7-9 to TRBJ1-6; no definite D call. V lost 4 bases to trimming and J lost 8 bases, with 9 bases between them. Germline values: CDR1 SEHNR, CDR2 FQNEAQ (reference sequence). The CDR3 contains 13 residues. The CDR3 spells CASSSEGDSPLHF. CDR3 DNA: TGTGCCAGCAGCTCCGAGGGAGATTCACCCCTCCACTTT. Complete variable domain (other parts from reference TRBV7-9 and TRBJ1-6): DTGVSQNPRHKITKRGQNVTFRCDPISEHNRLYWYRQTLGQGPEFLTYFQNEAQLEKSRLLSDRFSAERPKGSFSTLEIQRTEQGDSAMYLCASSSEGDSPLHFGNGTRLTVT.

About this clone itself: The sample carries other DNA sequences with the same CDR3. V usage is TRBV5-1 and J usage is TRBJ2-1, with 8 bases lining up with TRBD2. The germline gives CDR1 SGHRS, CDR2 YFSETQ. Trimming cost V 2 bases and J 2 bases; bases outside gene matches: 3. CDR3 length: 15 amino acids. In DNA form, the CDR3 reads TGCGCCAGCAGCTTAACTAGCGGAGCCTACAATGAGCAGTTCTTC. It yields the protein CASSLTSGAYNEQFF.

The gene calls are TRBV6-1 and TRBJ2-7, with 9 nucleotides matching TRBD1. There are 14 residues in the CDR3. Germline CDR1 MNHNS, CDR2 SASEGT. The junction had 9 bases not matched to a gene; V was cut back by 5 bases and J by 7 bases. CDR3 in amino acids: CASSRRDREQEQYF. The CDR3, as DNA: TGTGCCAGCAGTAGGAGGGACAGGGAGCAAGAGCAGTACTTC.

V and J are TRBV6-1 and TRBJ2-1, with D unresolved. The CDR3 is 15 residues long. Germline CDR1 MNHNS, CDR2 SASEGT. Trimming pared 6 bases from V and 1 base from J, leaving 13 bases between. The CDR3 region is CASSLVGSSYNEQFF. The CDR3 bases are TGTGCCAGCAGCCTAGTAGGTAGTTCCTACAATGAGCAGTTCTTC.